One T cell receptor beta chain is described in this entry. What it binds is unknown. Using immunoSEQ multiplex PCR, the repertoire was profiled, and TCRdb retains in-frame clones only, with some absent. The table includes approximately 150,000 clones, roughly nine tenths detected once. The entry originates in a study of T cell responses to AZD1222 COVID-19 vaccine. Study overall: Recipients boosted at about 4 weeks or about 12 weeks are pooled.

Study findings and constraints: Repertoire collection took place solely once the T cell response had peaked. Reportedly, nearly half of unique spike TCRs recognized epitopes outside B.1.351/B.1.1.7 mutations. The donor group comprised mostly white British people and more females; the analysis possibly underestimated clonal diversity.

Germline CDR1 SGHVS, CDR2 FQNEAQ. Trimming took 3 bases from V and 0 from J, leaving 15 bases between them. The CDR3 sequence is 17 residues long. The material was peripheral blood, obtained on day 0 of AZD1222 vaccination. The TCR comes from an adult in good health. This chain uses TRBV7-8 with TRBJ1-3; D unclear. Here the CDR3 reads CASSFFGPGSSGNTIYF. CDR3 DNA: TGTGCCAGCAGCTTTTTCGGCCCGGGGAGCTCTGGAAACACCATATATTTT.